These 9 T cell receptor beta chains were sequenced from one sample in a study of blood T cell repertoires in COVID-19 (TCRdb year 2020). Library preparation used the immunoSEQ multiplex PCR assay. TCRdb mirrors the immuneACCESS table, restricted to in-frame sequences. Some clones are absent from its copies; in checked studies, under half trace to an unresolved V gene, and the reason for the others is unknown. The sample records fewer than 250,000 clones, 65% to 90% of which are singletons. Of the sample, 9.1% is held by the ten largest clones. The sample consisted of PBMCs or T cells enriched from blood (not recorded which). These receptors originate from a woman aged 50 to 60 with acute COVID-19.

V is TRBV6-1 and J is TRBJ1-1; TRBD1 aligns across 7 bases. J gave up 4 bases and V 3 bases, and 5 bases lay outside the gene matches. Germline CDR1 is MNHNS and CDR2 is SASEGT. The CDR3 is made up of 14 amino acids. The CDR3 region is CASSERGRPTEAFF. CDR3 in DNA: TGTGCCAGCAGTGAGAGGGGGCGGCCCACTGAAGCTTTCTTT.

The chain recombines TRBV4-1 with TRBJ2-7, with 7 bases aligning to TRBD2. This CDR3 comprises 16 residues. CDR1 and CDR2 from the germline V gene are MGHRA and YSYEKL. V trimming: 0 bases; J trimming: 3 bases; junction bases outside the gene matches: 8. The DNA of the CDR3 is TGCGCCAGCAGCCAAGATACGGGGGGAGAGAACTACGAGCAGTACTTC. Protein sequence: CASSQDTGGENYEQYF.

As for this clone: Within the sample, other DNA sequences also encode this same CDR3. The chain carries TRBV19 and TRBJ1-1; unclear D gene. The CDR3 runs 13 residues. Trimming removed 3 bases from V and 0 bases from J, with 5 bases in between. Germline V gene data show CDR1 as LNHDA and CDR2 as SQIVND (reference sequence). The CDR3 nucleotides read TGTGCCAGTAGTATTTCGGTGAACACTGAAGCTTTCTTT. It is translated as CASSISVNTEAFF.

Note on this clone: The sample holds other DNA sequences that translate to the same CDR3. The chain combines TRBV9 with TRBJ1-3; no reliable D call. V was shortened by 4 bases and J by 4 bases, with 6 bases between the two germline ends. Germline V gene sequence: CDR1 SGDLS, CDR2 YYNGEE. The CDR3 has 12 amino acids. In DNA form, the CDR3 reads TGTGCCAGCAGCCCCGCGGGAAACACCATATATTTT. Its translation is CASSPAGNTIYF. Complete variable domain (other parts from reference TRBV9 and TRBJ1-3): DSGVTQTPKHLITATGQRVTLRCSPRSGDLSVYWYQQSLDQGLQFLIQYYNGEERAKGNILERFSAQQFPDLHSELNLSSLELGDSALYFCASSPAGNTIYFGEGSWLTVV.

This clone has a single count. The rearrangement joins TRBV4-3 to TRBJ1-2, with D possibly being TRBD1 (6 bases). Per the germline V gene, CDR1 is LGHNA and CDR2 is YSLEER. This CDR3 is built from 16 residues. The V and J ends lost 2 bases and 3 bases respectively, with 16 bases between them. Here the CDR3 reads CASSQQGRVSDYGYTF. Here the CDR3 DNA reads TGCGCCAGCAGCCAACAGGGGCGGGTGTCGGACTATGGCTACACCTTC.

This sequence joins TRBV5-1 and TRBJ1-2, with D possibly TRBD1 on 5 matching bases. Germline CDR1 SGHRS, CDR2 YFSETQ. The V end was cut by 0 bases, the J end by 5 bases, with 14 bases between. The CDR3 spans 15 residues. The CDR3 DNA reads as TGCGCCAGCAGCTTGGTAGGAGGGGTGGATTATGGCTACACCTTC. This gives the protein CASSLVGGVDYGYTF.

Of note for this clone: Other DNA variants within this sample encode the same CDR3. J is TRBJ1-3 and V is TRBV3-1 (or the pseudogene TRBV3-2); D is undetermined. V lost 4 bases, J lost 0 bases, and 7 bases lay in between. CDR1 and CDR2 from the germline V gene are LGHDT and YNNKEL (reference sequence). This CDR3 has 14 amino acids. CDR3 loop: CASSPRGSGNTIYF. DNA of the CDR3: TGTGCCAGCAGCCCCCGAGGCTCTGGAAACACCATATATTTT.

This clone was seen only a few times. The chain carries TRBV6-6 and TRBJ2-5; tentatively, D is TRBD1 (5 bases). Germline-derived CDR1 and CDR2 are MNHNY and SVGAGI (reference sequence). Trimming removed 8 bases from V and 5 bases from J, with 21 bases in between. This CDR3 has 15 amino acids. The CDR3 reads CASLGRSSIGETQYF. The CDR3, as DNA: TGTGCCAGCTTGGGGCGATCATCCATCGGGGAGACCCAGTACTTC.

V and J are TRBV30 and TRBJ1-1; unclear D gene. Germline V gene lookup returns CDR1 GTSNPN and CDR2 SVGIG (reference sequence). V was trimmed by 2 bases and J by 5 bases, leaving 15 bases between them. The CDR3 runs 14 residues. In DNA form, the CDR3 reads TGTGCCTGGAGTCCCGATGCGGGGTATACTGAAGCTTTCTTT. Amino acids: CAWSPDAGYTEAFF.